This TCR beta chain was captured by sequencing in a study of blood T cell repertoires in COVID-19. This CDR3 is 16 amino acids long. The V and J ends lost 4 bases and 4 bases, in that order; junction bases with no gene match: 6. In germline, CDR1 is SGHNT, CDR2 YENEEA. The cohort comprised adults aged roughly 18 to 95 years residing in about two dozen US areas. The table lists this clone with many counts. Original processing methods: Amplified reference gene primers provided the basis for estimating nucleated cell counts. Profiled with immunoSEQ multiplex PCR; TCRdb holds only in-frame clones, not every one. V and J calls plus clone size are reproduced from that table; the DNA served to infer D and trimming. The table has more than 150,000 clones, 70% to 80% seen once.

This rearrangement joins TRBV11-3 to TRBJ2-1, with 11 nucleotides matching TRBD2. Sequenced: PBMCs or T cells enriched from blood (not recorded which). This clonotype was obtained from a man in his fifties or sixties who had been exposed to COVID-19. The CDR3 bases are TGTGCCAGCAGCTCCGGGGGACTAGCGGTATACAATGAGCAGTTCTTC. This codes for CASSSGGLAVYNEQFF.